The clone carrying this T cell receptor (beta chain) showed up just a few times. Its antigen is still unknown. Researchers prepared the TCRbeta library using unique molecular identifiers, the study reports. TCRdb reprocessed the PCR reads with MiXCR, giving one entry per CDR3 protein. Found here are approximately 980,000 distinct CDR3 sequences, under 30% of them singletons; the top ten hold around 30%. Trimming stripped 5 bases from V and 6 bases from J, with 17 bases between. This CDR3 is built from 14 residues. CDR1 is DFQATT, CDR2 SNEGSKA, per germline (reference sequence). The data belong to a study of T-cell reconstitution after alpha-beta-depleted transplantation in children. Study findings and constraints: There were reportedly several hundred expanded graft clones from which alpha-beta T cells came about two months after transplant. Once a year had passed after transplant, T-cell counts and diversity came mostly from newly produced T cells. At day 60, the high TCRbeta diversity found in some patients originated from recipient T cells and thymic progenitors that had survived.

The TCR sequence derives from a boy in the first two years of life who had a stem cell transplant for SCID, so the T cells may come from the graft donor. This material consisted of PBMCs, mostly from graft donor cells, taken 360 days after TCRalphabeta/CD19-depleted stem cell transplant. The V call is TRBV20-1, the J call TRBJ2-1, with D tentatively TRBD1 or TRBD2 (5 bases each). In nucleotides, the CDR3 is TGCAGTGCTCGGGGCATACGTTCAAGCAATGAGCAGTTCTTC. Translating gives CSARGIRSSNEQFF.